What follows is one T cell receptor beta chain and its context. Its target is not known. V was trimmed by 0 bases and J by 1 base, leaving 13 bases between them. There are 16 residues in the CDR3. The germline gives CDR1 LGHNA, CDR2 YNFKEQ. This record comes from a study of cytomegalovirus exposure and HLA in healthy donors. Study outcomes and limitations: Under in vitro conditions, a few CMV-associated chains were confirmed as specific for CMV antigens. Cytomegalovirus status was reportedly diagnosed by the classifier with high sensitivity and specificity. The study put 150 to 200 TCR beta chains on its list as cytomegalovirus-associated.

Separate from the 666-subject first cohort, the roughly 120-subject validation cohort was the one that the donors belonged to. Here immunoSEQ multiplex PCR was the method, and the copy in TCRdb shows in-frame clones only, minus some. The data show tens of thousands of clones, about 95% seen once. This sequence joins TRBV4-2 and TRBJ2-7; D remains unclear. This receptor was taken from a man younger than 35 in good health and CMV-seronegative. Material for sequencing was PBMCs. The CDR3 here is CASSQDHSLVSYEQYF. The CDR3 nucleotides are TGTGCCAGCAGCCAAGATCACAGCCTCGTTTCCTACGAGCAGTACTTC.